The next 4 T cell receptor beta chains were all read from a single sample in a study of CD8+CD57+ T cells in acquired aplastic anemia. For CDR3 and TCR beta VDJ profiling, genomic DNA was the template used. TCRdb passed the reads through MiXCR, listing each CDR3 protein once. The sample contains tens of thousands of distinct CDR3 sequences, under 50% of which appear only once. Sequencing was performed on sorted CD4+, CD8+, or CD8+CD57+ T cells (not recorded which) from PBMCs. The receptors here all came from a human donor in good health, serving as a control.

The genes are TRBV24-1 and TRBJ2-2, with TRBD2 as a possible D gene (5 bases). Germline V CDR1 and CDR2: KGHDR, SFDVKD. The CDR3 is 16 residues long. The V end lost 4 bases, the J end lost 4 bases, and 15 bases lay between the germline ends. The DNA of the CDR3 is TGTGCCACCAGTGACTGGAGAGCGGTGGGCACCGGGGAGCTGTTTTTT. The encoded protein is CATSDWRAVGTGELFF.

Only a few counts were recorded for this clonotype. A much more abundant neighbour one base away suggests this may be a read error. The V call is TRBV9, the J call TRBJ2-1; D is ambiguous. The CDR3 contains 12 residues. The V gene lost 3 bases and the J gene lost 6 bases, with 7 bases spanning the gap. Germline V gene lookup returns CDR1 SGDLS and CDR2 YYNGEE. The CDR3 loop is CASSAESNEQFF. The CDR3 DNA follows: TGTGCCAGCAGCGCTGAGAGCAATGAGCAGTTCTTC.

This clonotype was counted only a few times. The rearrangement links TRBV12-3 or TRBV12-4 to TRBJ1-2, with D possibly being TRBD1 (6 bases). Trimming stripped 4 bases from V and 5 bases from J, with 20 bases between. This CDR3 contains 16 residues. The CDR3 sequence: CASSSYRVFNLYGYTF. The CDR3 DNA reads as TGTGCCAGCAGTTCCTACAGGGTCTTCAACCTGTATGGCTACACCTTC.

The chain links TRBV19 to TRBJ1-5; no reliable D call. This CDR3 comprises 14 residues. CDR1 LNHDA and CDR2 SQIVND come from the germline V gene (reference sequence). With 5 bases removed from V and 3 bases from J, the gap between germline ends came to 11 bases. The CDR3 region is CASSFRGHNQPQHF. CDR3 DNA sequence: TGTGCCAGTAGTTTTCGGGGTCACAATCAGCCCCAGCATTTT.